These 21 T cell receptor beta chains originate from one sample sequenced in a study of monozygotic twins with inflammatory bowel disease. TCRdb reprocessed the 5' RACE reads, keeping one entry per CDR3 protein, no DNA. The sample holds approximately 400,000 distinct CDR3 sequences. Sequenced: blood. These receptors originate from a human donor with ulcerative colitis or Crohn's disease, or a healthy co-twin of an affected twin (not recorded which).

This chain links TRBV7-9 with TRBJ2-2; TCRdb's D call, TRBD1, is unchecked because there is no DNA. This CDR3 is 15 amino acids long. The germline V gene has CDR1 SEHNR and CDR2 FQNEAQ (reference sequence). The CDR3 sequence: CASIRQGTNTGELFF.

The chain uses TRBV12-3 or TRBV12-4 and TRBJ1-5; TCRdb's D call, TRBD1, is unchecked because there is no DNA. The CDR3 length is 14 residues. CDR3 sequence reads: CASSWDRGGQPQHF.

This chain joins TRBV12-3 or TRBV12-4 and TRBJ2-7; TCRdb proposes TRBD2, but this gene call is untestable without DNA. CDR3 length equals 13 residues. CDR3 protein: CASSPAGLQNRYF.

The rearrangement links TRBV5-6 to TRBJ1-2. The CDR3 sequence is 15 residues long. Germline-derived CDR1 and CDR2 are SGHDT and YYEEEE. The CDR3 sequence: CASSLVPKANYGYTF.

V and J are TRBV25-1 and TRBJ2-2; TCRdb indicates TRBD1, and absent DNA this call remains unverified. Germline V lookup: CDR1 MGHDK, CDR2 SYGVNS. CDR3 length: 14 amino acids. CDR3 residues: CASRGQGSTGELFF.

The CDR3 reads CASKVAGSTDTQYF. The chain couples TRBV28 to TRBJ2-3; TCRdb returns TRBD2, unconfirmable since there is no DNA. Per the germline V gene, CDR1 is MDHEN and CDR2 is SYDVKM. The CDR3 runs 14 residues. The whole variable domain, remainder taken from reference TRBV28 and TRBJ2-3, is DVKVTQSSRYLVKRTGEKVFLECVQDMDHENMFWYRQDPGLGLRLIYFSYDVKMKEKGDIPEGYSVSREKKERFSLILESASTNQTSMYLCASKVAGSTDTQYFGPGTRLTVL.

The chain joins TRBV11-2 to TRBJ2-1; the D gene TCRdb calls, TRBD1, cannot be checked with no DNA. Germline assignment: CDR1 SGHAT and CDR2 FQNNGV. This CDR3 is 15 amino acids long. CDR3 region: CASSFSGPVYNEQFF.

The chain employs TRBV29-1 and TRBJ1-4; TCRdb selects TRBD1, and the lack of DNA leaves this call unchecked. The CDR3 is 14 amino acids. Germline CDR1 reads SQVTM; CDR2 reads ANQGSEA. The CDR3 is CSVLGQTTNEKLFF.

The CDR3 here is CASSFLEQGGTEAFF. The chain combines TRBV7-9 with TRBJ1-1. Per the germline V gene, CDR1 is SEHNR and CDR2 is FQNEAQ (reference sequence). The CDR3 length is 15 residues.

The chain is built from TRBV12-5 and TRBJ2-1; TCRdb selects TRBD1, and the lack of DNA leaves this call unchecked. Germline values: CDR1 LGHNT, CDR2 FRNRAP. The CDR3 is 12 residues long. The CDR3 here is CATAPGFNEQFF.

The V and J genes are TRBV2 and TRBJ2-7; the D gene TCRdb calls, TRBD1, cannot be checked with no DNA. CDR3 length equals 14 residues. In germline, CDR1 is SNHLY, CDR2 FYNNEI. Here the CDR3 reads CASSLQGIDYEQYF.

The V and J genes are TRBV7-8 and TRBJ1-1; TCRdb gives TRBD1 as the D gene, but with no DNA this cannot be confirmed. The CDR3 sequence is 15 residues long. The germline gives CDR1 SGHVS, CDR2 FQNEAQ. The CDR3 loop reads CASSLGAFRGTEAFF.

The V gene is TRBV6-1, the J gene TRBJ2-2; checking the TCRdb D call of TRBD2 is not possible without DNA. Germline V CDR1 and CDR2: MNHNS, SASEGT. CDR3 size: 14 residues. CDR3 amino acids: CATTPGGPTGELFF.

The chain links TRBV10-3 to TRBJ1-4; the TCRdb call, TRBD1, lacks DNA for checking. The CDR3 contains 14 residues. The germline V gene encodes CDR1 ENHRY and CDR2 SYGVKD. CDR3 sequence: CAISATPGREKLFF.

The chain links TRBV6-2 or TRBV6-3 to TRBJ2-5. The CDR3 spans 13 residues. Germline-derived CDR1 and CDR2 are MNHEY and SVGEGT. The chain's CDR3 is CASSYSSPETQYF.

This chain uses TRBV19 with TRBJ2-3. The CDR3 spans 13 residues. Germline CDR1 reads LNHDA; CDR2 reads SQIVND (reference sequence). The CDR3 is CASSIDLYDTQYF.

The V gene is TRBV27, the J gene TRBJ2-5; TCRdb returns TRBD1, unconfirmable since there is no DNA. This CDR3 is 13 amino acids long. CDR1 and CDR2 (germline): MNHEY, SMNVEV (reference sequence). CDR3 in amino acids: CASKQGDGETQYF.

This rearrangement joins TRBV12-3 or TRBV12-4 to TRBJ2-7; TCRdb proposes TRBD1, but this gene call is untestable without DNA. There are 14 residues in the CDR3. The CDR3 spells CASSPNRVFGEQYF.

The chain employs TRBV7-3 and TRBJ2-1; the D call of TRBD2 rests on TCRdb alone, since no DNA is present to check it. Germline V gene sequence: CDR1 SGHTA, CDR2 FQGTGA. CDR3 length: 18 amino acids. The CDR3 is CASSLISGGLLGYNEQFF.

The V and J genes are TRBV5-8 and TRBJ1-2. The germline CDR1 and CDR2 sequences are SGHTS and YDEGEE. The CDR3 covers 15 residues. The CDR3 is CASSLVDRHNYGYTF.

The chain is built from TRBV3-1 and TRBJ1-2; without DNA, the TCRdb call of TRBD1 cannot be checked. Germline CDR1 LGHDT, CDR2 YNNKEL (reference sequence). CDR3 length equals 15 residues. This CDR3 is CASSPGTGFNYGYTF.